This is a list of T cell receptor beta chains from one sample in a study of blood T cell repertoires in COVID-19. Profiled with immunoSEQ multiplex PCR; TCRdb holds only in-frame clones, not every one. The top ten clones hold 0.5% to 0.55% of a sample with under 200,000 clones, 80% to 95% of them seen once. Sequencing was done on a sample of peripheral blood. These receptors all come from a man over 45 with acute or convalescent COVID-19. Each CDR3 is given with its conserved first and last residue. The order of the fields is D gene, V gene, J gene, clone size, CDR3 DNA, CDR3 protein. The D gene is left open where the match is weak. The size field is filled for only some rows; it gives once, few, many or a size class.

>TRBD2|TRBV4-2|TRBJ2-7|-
TGTGCCAGCAGCCCGCTAGCGGGAGGGTACGAGCAGTACTTC
CASSPLAGGYEQYF
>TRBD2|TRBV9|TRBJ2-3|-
TGTGCCAGCAGCACCCGACTAGCGGGGGGCACAGATACGCAGTATTTT
CASSTRLAGGTDTQYF
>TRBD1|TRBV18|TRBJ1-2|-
TGTGCCAGCTCATTGGATACAGGGGTTGGCTACACCTTC
CASSLDTGVGYTF
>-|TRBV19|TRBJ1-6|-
TGTGCCAGTAGCGACGGGGGGGCAATTAGTGGATATTCACCCCTCCACTTT
CASSDGGAISGYSPLHF
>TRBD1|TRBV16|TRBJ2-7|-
TGTGCCAGCAGCCAATTAGCGACAGGGGCCTACGAGCAGTACTTC
CASSQLATGAYEQYF
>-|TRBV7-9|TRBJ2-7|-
TGTGCCAGCAGCCGCGGCGGGTGGGAGCAGTACTTC
CASSRGGWEQYF
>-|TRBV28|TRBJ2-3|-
TGTGCCAGCAGTTCCCAGTCAGATACGCAGTATTTT
CASSSQSDTQYF
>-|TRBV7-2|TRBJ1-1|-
TGTGCCAGCAGCCCCGGGACAACCACTGAAGCTTTCTTT
CASSPGTTTEAFF
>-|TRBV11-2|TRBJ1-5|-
TGTGCCAGCAGCCCCGGGTCGGGTAGCAATCAGCCCCAGCATTTT
CASSPGSGSNQPQHF
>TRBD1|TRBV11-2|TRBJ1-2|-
TGTGCCAGCAGCCCGGGACAGGGTTCGATCGGCTACACCTTC
CASSPGQGSIGYTF
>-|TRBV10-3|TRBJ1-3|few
TGTGCCATCAGCGCCAAACCTGGACAGAACTCTGGAAACACCATATATTTT
CAISAKPGQNSGNTIYF
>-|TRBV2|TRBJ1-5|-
TGTGCCAGTGGAACAGTTATGAGCAATCAGCCCCAGCATTTT
CASGTVMSNQPQHF
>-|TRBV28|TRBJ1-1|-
TGTGCCAGCAGTTCCGGGACTCCTAGCCTTGAAGCTTTCTTT
CASSSGTPSLEAFF
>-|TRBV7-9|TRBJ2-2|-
TGTGCCAGCAGACCCCAGGGGATTGGCGCGAACACCGGGGAGCTGTTTTTT
CASRPQGIGANTGELFF
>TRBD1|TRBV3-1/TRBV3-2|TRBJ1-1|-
TGTGCCAGCAGCCAAGAGGGAGACAGGGGGTCAGGAGCTTTCTTT
CASSQEGDRGSGAFF
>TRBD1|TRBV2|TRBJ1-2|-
TGTGCCAGCAGTGACTCCGGGGACAGACTTTACTATGGCTACACCTTC
CASSDSGDRLYYGYTF
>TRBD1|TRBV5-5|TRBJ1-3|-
TGTGCCAGCAGCTTGGCCCGACAGGGTCGAAACACCATATATTTT
CASSLARQGRNTIYF
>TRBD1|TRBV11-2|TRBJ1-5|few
TGTGCCAGCAGCCGCGACAGGGAAAGCAATCAGCCCCAGCATTTT
CASSRDRESNQPQHF
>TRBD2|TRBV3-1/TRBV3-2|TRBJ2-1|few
TGTGCCAGCAGCCAAGGACTAGCGGGAGGAAATGAGCAGTTCTTC
CASSQGLAGGNEQFF
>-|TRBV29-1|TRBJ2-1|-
TGCAGCGTTGAACTACCCTCGGGGGAAGGGATCGATGAGCAGTTCTTC
CSVELPSGEGIDEQFF
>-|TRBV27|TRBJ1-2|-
TGTGCCAGCAGTTTTGGGCGTGGATATGGCTACACCTTC
CASSFGRGYGYTF
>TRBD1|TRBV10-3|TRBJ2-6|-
TGTGCCATCAGTGATCGGGACAGACCTTCTGGGGCCAACGTCCTGACTTTC
CAISDRDRPSGANVLTF
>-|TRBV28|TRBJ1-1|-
TGTGCCAGCAGTCCTGGCCGGGGTGAAGCTTTCTTT
CASSPGRGEAFF
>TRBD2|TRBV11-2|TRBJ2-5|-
TGTGCCAGCGGGGGGACTAAGCAAGAGACCCAGTACTTC
CASGGTKQETQYF
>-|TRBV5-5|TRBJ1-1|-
TGTGCCAGCAGCTTGAGGGACAATGAAGCTTTCTTT
CASSLRDNEAFF
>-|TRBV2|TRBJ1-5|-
TGTGCCAGCAGTGAAGACAGGGTCAATCAGCCCCAGCATTTT
CASSEDRVNQPQHF
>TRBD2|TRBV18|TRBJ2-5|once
TGTGCCAGCTCACCCCGACTAGCGCTACAAGAGACCCAGTACTTC
CASSPRLALQETQYF
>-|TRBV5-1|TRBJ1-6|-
TGCGCCAGCAGCTTGGGGGCCATTAGTAATTCACCCCTCCACTTT
CASSLGAISNSPLHF
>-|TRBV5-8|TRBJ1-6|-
TGTGCCAGCAGCCTAGGACGGAGGAGCTCCTATAATTCACCCCTCCACTTT
CASSLGRRSSYNSPLHF
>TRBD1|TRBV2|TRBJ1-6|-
TGTGCCACCACGAGGGGGACAGGGGGCACCTATAATTCACCCCTCCACTTT
CATTRGTGGTYNSPLHF
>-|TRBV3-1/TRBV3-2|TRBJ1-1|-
TGTGCCAGCAGCCAAGACCGACGGGGGGGCCAAGCTTTCTTT
CASSQDRRGGQAFF
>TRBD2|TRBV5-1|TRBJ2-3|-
TGCGCCAGCAGCTCGACTTGGCGGGAGGGAGGCACAGATACGCAGTATTTT
CASSSTWREGGTDTQYF
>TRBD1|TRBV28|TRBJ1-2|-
TGTGCCAGCAGTGAGACAGGGAACTATGGCTACACCTTC
CASSETGNYGYTF
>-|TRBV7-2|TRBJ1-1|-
TGTGCCAGCAGCACTAGGGTGTCGGACAGCGGAGAAGCTTTCTTT
CASSTRVSDSGEAFF
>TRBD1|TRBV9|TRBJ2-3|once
TGTGCCAGCAGCGTAGAGGCAGGGGGCGGTTTCGATACGCAGTATTTT
CASSVEAGGGFDTQYF
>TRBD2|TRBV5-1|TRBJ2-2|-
TGCGCCAGCAGCTCCCGGGGGGAATACACCGGGGAGCTGTTTTTT
CASSSRGEYTGELFF
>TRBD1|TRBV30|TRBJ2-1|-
TGTGCCTGGAGTCCCGGACAGGGACGGTTTTTGAATGAGCAGTTCTTC
CAWSPGQGRFLNEQFF
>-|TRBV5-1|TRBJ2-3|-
TGCGCCAGCACGGCAGGGGAATTCACAGATACGCAGTATTTT
CASTAGEFTDTQYF
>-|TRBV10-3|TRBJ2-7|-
TGTGCCATCAGGGTGGCTGGGAGCGACGAGCAGTACTTC
CAIRVAGSDEQYF
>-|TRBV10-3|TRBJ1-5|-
TGTGCCATCAGTGGGGGCCTCAATCAGCCCCAGCATTTT
CAISGGLNQPQHF
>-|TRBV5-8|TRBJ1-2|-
TGTGCCAGCAGCTTCAGGGAAGGGGGCTATGGCTACACCTTC
CASSFREGGYGYTF
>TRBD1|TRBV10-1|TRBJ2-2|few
TGCGCCGGGGGACAGGAGGGCACCGGGGAGCTGTTTTTT
CAGGQEGTGELFF
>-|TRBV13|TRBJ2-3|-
TGTGCCAGCAGCTTTCTCCAGGCGGGGAGCACAGATACGCAGTATTTT
CASSFLQAGSTDTQYF
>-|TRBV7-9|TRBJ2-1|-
TGTGCCAGCAGCTTAGCGGGGGGGCCATTAGAGCAGTTCTTC
CASSLAGGPLEQFF
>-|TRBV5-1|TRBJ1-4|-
TGCGCCAGCAGCACTACAGGGATTCGTGAAAAACTGTTTTTT
CASSTTGIREKLFF
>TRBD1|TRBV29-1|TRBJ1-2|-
TGCAGCTTTCGGACAGGGGACTCTAACTATGGCTACACCTTC
CSFRTGDSNYGYTF
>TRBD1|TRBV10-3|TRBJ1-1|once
TGTGCCATCAGTCGGACAGGAGTGAACACTGAAGCTTTCTTT
CAISRTGVNTEAFF
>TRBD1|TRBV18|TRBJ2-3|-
TGTGCCAGCAAGCCAGGGGGCGGAACAGATACGCAGTATTTT
CASKPGGGTDTQYF
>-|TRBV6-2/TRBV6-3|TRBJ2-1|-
TGTGCCAGCAGTCTACGCGATCAGTTCTTC
CASSLRDQFF
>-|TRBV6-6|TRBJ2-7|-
TGTGCCAGCAGGTCCACAGGGAGCTCCTACGAGCAGTACTTC
CASRSTGSSYEQYF
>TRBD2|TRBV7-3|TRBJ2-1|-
TGTGCCAGCAGCAAGATCGGGGGGAATGAGCAGTTCTTC
CASSKIGGNEQFF
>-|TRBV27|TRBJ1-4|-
TGTGCCAGCAGTACGTCCGCGAGCGGTGAAAAACTGTTTTTT
CASSTSASGEKLFF
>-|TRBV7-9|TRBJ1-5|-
TGTGCCAGCAGCTTAGGACATAGCAATCAGCCCCAGCATTTT
CASSLGHSNQPQHF